The next 20 T cell receptor beta chains were all read from a single sample in a study of shared clonotypes between healthy human individuals. Profiled with immunoSEQ multiplex PCR; TCRdb holds only in-frame clones, not every one. Of 170,000 or so clones listed, 65% to 80% are singletons. The specimen sequenced was memory CD4+ T cells sorted from blood. Subset here: CD45RA-negative fraction. These receptors were taken from a man aged 25 to 40 in good health.

This chain uses TRBV5-6 with TRBJ2-7; D remains unclear. Germline V gene data show CDR1 as SGHDT and CDR2 as YYEEEE. The CDR3 sequence is 15 residues long. V gave up 1 base and J gave up 1 base, with 12 bases separating them. The CDR3 coding sequence is TGTGCCAGCAGCTTGTCTGGGCCGAGATCCTACGAGCAGTACTTC. Residues: CASSLSGPRSYEQYF.

The chain recombines TRBV27 with TRBJ1-5; D uncertain. The CDR3 length is 13 residues. Germline lookup yields CDR1 MNHEY and CDR2 SMNVEV (reference sequence). Trimming shortened V by 2 bases and J by 9 bases, and 11 bases separated the two germline ends. In DNA, the CDR3 is TGTGCCAGCAGTTTAACGGCTAGAAGGCCCCAGCATTTT. Translating gives CASSLTARRPQHF.

The chain joins TRBV7-2 to TRBJ2-4; no reliable D call. The CDR3 has 14 amino acids. V lost 1 base to trimming and J lost 7 bases, with 11 bases between them. Germline V lookup: CDR1 SGHTA, CDR2 FQGNSA. CDR3 residues: CASSLGPGLNIQYF. The DNA of the CDR3 is TGTGCCAGCAGCTTAGGGCCCGGTCTTAACATTCAGTACTTC. Using reference TRBV7-2 and TRBJ2-4 for the parts outside the CDR3, the full variable domain is GAGVSQSPSNKVTEKGKDVELRCDPISGHTALYWYRQSLGQGLEFLIYFQGNSAPDKSGLPSDRFSAERTGGSVSTLTIQRTQQEDSAVYLCASSLGPGLNIQYFGAGTRLSVL.

This chain uses TRBV27 with TRBJ2-5, with TRBD1 matching over 7 bases. Trimming cost V 7 bases and J 5 bases; bases outside gene matches: 10. Germline V CDR1 and CDR2: MNHEY, SMNVEV (reference sequence). CDR3 size: 14 residues. CDR3 DNA sequence: TGTGCCAGCACGCAGGGGGTCGGGCCCGAGACCCAGTACTTC. Residues: CASTQGVGPETQYF.

The chain employs TRBV5-5 and TRBJ2-7; D unclear. The CDR3 is made up of 14 amino acids. Germline values: CDR1 SGHKS, CDR2 YYEKEE (reference sequence). Trimming took 2 bases from V and 0 from J, leaving 9 bases between them. In DNA, the CDR3 is TGTGCCAGCAGCTTCACGGTGAGCTCCTACGAGCAGTACTTC. It encodes CASSFTVSSYEQYF.

This rearrangement joins TRBV11-3 to TRBJ2-5, with a possible D match to TRBD2 (6 bases). Per germline, CDR1 SGHNT and CDR2 YENEEA. The length of the CDR3 is 16 residues. Deletions cut 4 bases from V and 3 bases from J, with 18 bases between. This CDR3 is CASSSRPGLGKETQYF. The CDR3 region has the DNA TGTGCCAGCAGCTCGCGGCCGGGACTGGGAAAAGAGACCCAGTACTTC.

This clone occurred a few times. The V call is TRBV5-6, the J call TRBJ2-5, with TRBD2 as a possible D gene (6 bases). The V gene's germline CDR1 is SGHDT and CDR2 YYEEEE. The CDR3 spans 13 residues. With 4 bases removed from V and 6 bases from J, the gap between germline ends came to 13 bases. The CDR3 here is CASSPTSSQTQYF. CDR3 DNA: TGTGCCAGCAGCCCAACTAGCAGCCAGACCCAGTACTTC.

The chain is built from TRBV7-3 and TRBJ2-1; 8 bases align to TRBD2. Losses at the gene ends were 5 bases for V and 4 bases for J; bases not matched to a gene: 16. CDR1 and CDR2 (germline): SGHTA, FQGTGA. The CDR3 totals 18 residues. The CDR3, as DNA: TGTGCCAGCAGCCCCCGTGGAGTAGCGGGAAAAACATACAATGAGCAGTTCTTC. Protein sequence: CASSPRGVAGKTYNEQFF.

In this sample, this clone turned up a few times. V and J are TRBV5-6 and TRBJ2-5, with D perhaps TRBD1 (6 bases). V dropped 0 bases and J dropped 0 bases, with 12 bases sitting between them. This CDR3 is 16 amino acids long. CDR1 is SGHDT and CDR2 is YYEEEE in the germline V gene. The CDR3 loop is CASSLAPGQYQETQYF. The CDR3 DNA reads TGTGCCAGCAGCTTGGCCCCAGGACAGTACCAAGAGACCCAGTACTTC.

The V gene is TRBV7-9, the J gene TRBJ2-7, with 9 bases that match TRBD2. Germline V gene sequence: CDR1 SEHNR, CDR2 FQNEAQ (reference sequence). This CDR3 has 15 residues. Losses at the gene ends were 5 bases for V and 3 bases for J; bases not matched to a gene: 8. In DNA form, the CDR3 reads TGTGCCAGCAGCCGCTCCGGGACTAGCTACTACGAGCAGTACTTC. This gives the protein CASSRSGTSYYEQYF. Looking up the rest from reference TRBV7-9 and TRBJ2-7 gives the full variable domain: DTGVSQNPRHKITKRGQNVTFRCDPISEHNRLYWYRQTLGQGPEFLTYFQNEAQLEKSRLLSDRFSAERPKGSFSTLEIQRTEQGDSAMYLCASSRSGTSYYEQYFGPGTRLTVT.

This rearrangement joins TRBV5-4 to TRBJ2-1, with 12 bases that match TRBD2. Germline-derived CDR1 and CDR2 are SGHNT and YYREEE (reference sequence). This CDR3 region has 16 residues. V lost 4 bases to trimming and J lost 6 bases; unmatched junction nucleotides: 8. The DNA of the CDR3 is TGTGCCAGCAGCGGTGGACTAGCGGGACGGGGCAATGAGCAGTTCTTC. It specifies CASSGGLAGRGNEQFF.

The chain has TRBV7-9 and TRBJ1-1; 10 positions match TRBD1. Germline V gives CDR1 SEHNR, CDR2 FQNEAQ (reference sequence). After removal of 0 bases from V and 1 base from J, the junction contained 8 bases not matched to a gene. This CDR3 region has 18 residues. The CDR3 region has the DNA TGTGCCAGCAGCTTAGCGCCGGGACAGGGGTGGGGGAACACTGAAGCTTTCTTT. The encoded protein is CASSLAPGQGWGNTEAFF.

This sequence joins TRBV9 and TRBJ1-2; 9 bases align to TRBD1. The CDR3 runs to 15 residues. CDR1 is SGDLS, CDR2 YYNGEE, per germline. V was clipped by 4 bases and J by 2 bases; unmatched bases: 6. For the CDR3, the DNA is TGTGCCAGCAGCCCACGACAGGGGGAGAACTATGGCTACACCTTC. Encoded protein: CASSPRQGENYGYTF.

This clone turned up a few times. The V gene is TRBV27, the J gene TRBJ2-7; the D gene is possibly TRBD1 (5 bases). V lost 2 bases and J lost 0, with 5 bases in between. Germline V gives CDR1 MNHEY, CDR2 SMNVEV (reference sequence). The CDR3 is 13 amino acids. The CDR3 loop is CASSLQGSYEQYF. The CDR3 coding sequence is TGTGCCAGCAGTTTACAGGGCTCCTACGAGCAGTACTTC.

The chain links TRBV5-1 to TRBJ1-3, with a weak D call TRBD1 (5 bases). The germline V gene has CDR1 SGHRS and CDR2 YFSETQ. Trimming took off 0 bases at V and 4 bases at J, with 14 bases between the two ends. CDR3 length: 16 residues. The CDR3 loop reads CASSLVSGGGGNTIYF. DNA for the CDR3: TGCGCCAGCAGCTTGGTGTCCGGGGGTGGAGGAAACACCATATATTTT.

This clone turned up a few times. The rearrangement uses TRBV6-1 and TRBJ1-4, with a tentative D call TRBD1 (5 bases). Looked up from germline, CDR1 is MNHNS and CDR2 is SASEGT. Trimming cost V 8 bases and J 10 bases, with 14 bases left between them. CDR3 length equals 12 residues. The CDR3 sequence is CASQRGFGKLFF. Written as DNA, the CDR3 is TGTGCCAGCCAGAGGGGTTTTGGAAAACTGTTTTTT.

The CDR3 sequence: CASSLGFSGSGANVLTF. The CDR3, as DNA: TGTGCCAGCAGCTTGGGGTTTTCGGGCTCTGGGGCCAACGTCCTGACTTTC. V is TRBV5-4 and J is TRBJ2-6; no definite D call. Trimming removed 0 bases from V and 0 bases from J, with 10 bases in between. The CDR3 totals 17 residues. Germline assignment: CDR1 SGHNT and CDR2 YYREEE (reference sequence). The full variable domain, rest sourced from reference TRBV5-4 and TRBJ2-6, is ETGVTQSPTHLIKTRGQQVTLRCSSQSGHNTVSWYQQALGQGPQFIFQYYREEENGRGNFPPRFSGLQFPNYSSELNVNALELDDSALYLCASSLGFSGSGANVLTFGAGSRLTVL.

This sequence joins TRBV4-2 and TRBJ1-3; D call uncertain. This CDR3 spans 15 amino acids. The V gene lost 3 bases and the J gene lost 0 bases, with 9 bases spanning the gap. CDR1 is LGHNA, CDR2 YNFKEQ, per germline. CDR3 coding DNA: TGTGCCAGCAGCCAGCCCCAGTACTCTGGAAACACCATATATTTT. Protein sequence: CASSQPQYSGNTIYF.

The V gene is TRBV5-8, the J gene TRBJ1-1; 10 bases line up with TRBD1. The CDR3 is made up of 17 amino acids. V was clipped by 3 bases and J by 1 base; unmatched bases: 9. Germline assignment: CDR1 SGHTS and CDR2 YDEGEE. The CDR3 region is CASSYSGTGARNTEAFF. CDR3 DNA sequence: TGTGCCAGCAGCTATTCCGGGACAGGGGCGAGGAACACTGAAGCTTTCTTT.

In this sample, this clone turned up a few times. The chain recombines TRBV19 with TRBJ1-5, with a tentative D call TRBD1 (5 bases). Germline V gene lookup returns CDR1 LNHDA and CDR2 SQIVND (reference sequence). Trimming removed 10 bases at V and 7 bases at J, with 14 bases between. The CDR3 loop spans 12 amino acids. The CDR3 DNA is TGTGCCATCCTCCCGGGGGGACAGCCCCAGCATTTT. The encoded protein is CAILPGGQPQHF.